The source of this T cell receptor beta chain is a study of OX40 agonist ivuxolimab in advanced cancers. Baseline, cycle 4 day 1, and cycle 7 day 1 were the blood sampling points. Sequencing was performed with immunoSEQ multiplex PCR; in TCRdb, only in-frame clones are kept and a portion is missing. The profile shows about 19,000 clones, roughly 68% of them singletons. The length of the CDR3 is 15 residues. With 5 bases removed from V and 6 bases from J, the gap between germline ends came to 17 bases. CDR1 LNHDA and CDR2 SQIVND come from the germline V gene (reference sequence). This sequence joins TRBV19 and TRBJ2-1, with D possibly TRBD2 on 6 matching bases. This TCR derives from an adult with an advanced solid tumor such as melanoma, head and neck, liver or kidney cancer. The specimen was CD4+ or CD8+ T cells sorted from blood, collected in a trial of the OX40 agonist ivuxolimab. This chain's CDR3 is CASSWSQRASNEQFF. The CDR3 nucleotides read TGTGCCAGTAGTTGGTCCCAGCGGGCCAGCAATGAGCAGTTCTTC. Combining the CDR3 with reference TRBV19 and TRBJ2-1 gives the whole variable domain DGGITQSPKYLFRKEGQNVTLSCEQNLNHDAMYWYRQDPGQGLRLIYYSQIVNDFQKGDIAEGYSVSREKKESFPLTVTSAQKNPTAFYLCASSWSQRASNEQFFGPGTRLTVL.